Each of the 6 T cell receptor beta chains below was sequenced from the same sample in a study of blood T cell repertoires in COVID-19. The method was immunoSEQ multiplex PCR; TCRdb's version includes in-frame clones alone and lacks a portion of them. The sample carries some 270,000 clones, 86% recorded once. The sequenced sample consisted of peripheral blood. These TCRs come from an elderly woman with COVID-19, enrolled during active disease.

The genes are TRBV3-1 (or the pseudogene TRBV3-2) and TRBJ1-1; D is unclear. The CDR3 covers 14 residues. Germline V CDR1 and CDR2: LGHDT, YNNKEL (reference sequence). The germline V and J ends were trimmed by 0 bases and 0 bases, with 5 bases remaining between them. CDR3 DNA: TGTGCCAGCAGCCAAGACAGCGTGAACACTGAAGCTTTCTTT. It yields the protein CASSQDSVNTEAFF.

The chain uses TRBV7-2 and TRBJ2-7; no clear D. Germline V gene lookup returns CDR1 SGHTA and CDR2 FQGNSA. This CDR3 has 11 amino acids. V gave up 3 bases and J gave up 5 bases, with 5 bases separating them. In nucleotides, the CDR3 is TGTGCCAGCAGCTTTTTAGACGAGCAGTACTTC. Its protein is CASSFLDEQYF. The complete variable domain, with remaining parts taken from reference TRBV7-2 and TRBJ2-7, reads GAGVSQSPSNKVTEKGKDVELRCDPISGHTALYWYRQSLGQGLEFLIYFQGNSAPDKSGLPSDRFSAERTGGSVSTLTIQRTQQEDSAVYLCASSFLDEQYFGPGTRLTVT.

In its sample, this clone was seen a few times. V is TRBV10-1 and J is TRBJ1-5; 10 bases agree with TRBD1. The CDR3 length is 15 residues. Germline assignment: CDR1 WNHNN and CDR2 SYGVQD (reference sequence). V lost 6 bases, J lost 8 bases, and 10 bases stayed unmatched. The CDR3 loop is CASRPADRGREPQHF. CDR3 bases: TGCGCCAGCAGGCCCGCTGACAGGGGGCGAGAGCCCCAGCATTTT.

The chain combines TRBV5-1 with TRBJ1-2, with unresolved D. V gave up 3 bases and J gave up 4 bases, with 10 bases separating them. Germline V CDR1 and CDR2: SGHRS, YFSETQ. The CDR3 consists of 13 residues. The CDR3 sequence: CASSSTDTYGYTF. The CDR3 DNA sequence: TGCGCCAGCAGCTCGACTGATACCTATGGCTACACCTTC.

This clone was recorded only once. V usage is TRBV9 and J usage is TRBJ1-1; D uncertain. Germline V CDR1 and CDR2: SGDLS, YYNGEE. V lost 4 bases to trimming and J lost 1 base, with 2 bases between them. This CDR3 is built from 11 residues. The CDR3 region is CASSQNTEAFF. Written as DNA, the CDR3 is TGTGCCAGCAGCCAGAACACTGAAGCTTTCTTT.

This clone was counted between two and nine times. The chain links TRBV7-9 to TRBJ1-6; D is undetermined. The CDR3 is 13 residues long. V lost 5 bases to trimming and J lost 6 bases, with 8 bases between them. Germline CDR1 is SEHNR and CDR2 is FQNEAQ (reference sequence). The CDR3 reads CASSPVVNSPLHF. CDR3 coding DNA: TGTGCCAGCAGCCCGGTAGTTAATTCACCCCTCCACTTT. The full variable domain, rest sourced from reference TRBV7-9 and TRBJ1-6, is DTGVSQNPRHKITKRGQNVTFRCDPISEHNRLYWYRQTLGQGPEFLTYFQNEAQLEKSRLLSDRFSAERPKGSFSTLEIQRTEQGDSAMYLCASSPVVNSPLHFGNGTRLTVT.